Listed below are T cell receptor beta chains from one sample, sequenced in a study of identical twins. TCRdb re-derived calls from the 5' RACE reads in MiXCR, one entry per CDR3 protein. The table includes 200,000 to 250,000 distinct CDR3 sequences, 6% to 9% detected once. This same sample was also taken into another study, of yellow fever vaccine responses in identical twins.

The source material was memory (CD45RO+) T cells sorted from blood. These receptors were taken from a woman aged 18-29 years in good health. Each CDR3 is given with its conserved first and last residue. Each record gives: J gene, D gene, clone size, V gene, CDR3 DNA, CDR3 protein. A D gene is named only where the DNA matches it firmly. Expanded clones are given a class, and other clones once, few, many or no size at all.

J: TRBJ2-7; D: TRBD2; size: few; V: TRBV7-2; DNA: TGTGCCAGCAGCTTAGGACTAGCGGGGGGGTTTTCCTACGAGCAGTACTTC; CDR3: CASSLGLAGGFSYEQYF
J: TRBJ2-7; D: TRBD2; size: few; V: TRBV7-2; DNA: TGTGCCAGCAGCTTTGCGGGAGTAAATGAGCAGTACTTC; CDR3: CASSFAGVNEQYF
J: TRBJ2-3; D: TRBD1; size: few; V: TRBV4-3; DNA: TGCGCCAGCAGCCAACAAACAGGGGGTGGGAGCACAGATACGCAGTATTTT; CDR3: CASSQQTGGGSTDTQYF
J: TRBJ2-5; D: .; size: .; V: TRBV25-1; DNA: TGTGCCAGCAGTGATTATGGGAACCAAGAGACCCAGTACTTC; CDR3: CASSDYGNQETQYF
J: TRBJ2-2; D: TRBD1; size: .; V: TRBV7-9; DNA: TGTGCCAGCAGCGTACTGACAGGGCCCCCGAACACCGGGGAGCTGTTTTTT; CDR3: CASSVLTGPPNTGELFF
J: TRBJ2-7; D: .; size: .; V: TRBV6-5; DNA: TGTGCCAGCAGTTACTACAGGGGGGGATCCTACGAGCAGTACTTC; CDR3: CASSYYRGGSYEQYF
J: TRBJ2-5; D: TRBD2; size: .; V: TRBV7-9; DNA: TGTGCCAGCAGCCACCCTAGCGGGAGTCGGGAGACCCAGTACTTC; CDR3: CASSHPSGSRETQYF
J: TRBJ2-7; D: .; size: .; V: TRBV28; DNA: TGTGCCAGCAGTGGTTTGGCAGGGGTAAACGAGCAGTACTTC; CDR3: CASSGLAGVNEQYF
J: TRBJ1-6; D: TRBD1; size: few; V: TRBV9; DNA: TGTGCCAGCAGCGCGGGGACAGGGAATAATTCACCCCTCCACTTT; CDR3: CASSAGTGNNSPLHF
J: TRBJ2-3; D: .; size: many; V: TRBV12-3/TRBV12-4; DNA: TGTGCCAGCAGGGGACAAATCACAGATACGCAGTATTTT; CDR3: CASRGQITDTQYF
J: TRBJ2-1; D: .; size: few; V: TRBV11-2; DNA: TGTGCCAGCAGCCCCCGACAAACGGGGTACAATGAGCAGTTCTTC; CDR3: CASSPRQTGYNEQFF
J: TRBJ2-1; D: .; size: many; V: TRBV28; DNA: TGTGCCAGCAGCCCAATGCCAGACGAAGATAATGAGCAGTTCTTC; CDR3: CASSPMPDEDNEQFF
J: TRBJ1-1; D: .; size: many; V: TRBV14; DNA: TGTGCCAGCAGCCAGTCGACGAGGACTGAAGCTTTCTTT; CDR3: CASSQSTRTEAFF
J: TRBJ2-5; D: .; size: few; V: TRBV20-1; DNA: TGCAGTGCTATTAGCGGTTCCCCCGGGACCCAGTACTTC; CDR3: CSAISGSPGTQYF
J: TRBJ2-5; D: .; size: .; V: TRBV5-1; DNA: TGCGCCAGCAGCTTGCTACTCCTGGAGACCCAGTACTTC; CDR3: CASSLLLLETQYF
J: TRBJ2-1; D: TRBD2; size: few; V: TRBV29-1; DNA: TGCAGCGTCTGGACTAGCGGCAACAATGAGCAGTTCTTC; CDR3: CSVWTSGNNEQFF
J: TRBJ1-5; D: .; size: .; V: TRBV7-9; DNA: TGTGCCAGCAGCCCAATGAGTGGGGATAGCAATCAGCCCCAGCATTTT; CDR3: CASSPMSGDSNQPQHF
J: TRBJ1-3; D: .; size: .; V: TRBV5-1; DNA: TGCGCCAGCAGCTTATCAGGGGTTGGAAACACCATATATTTT; CDR3: CASSLSGVGNTIYF
J: TRBJ2-7; D: TRBD2; size: many; V: TRBV6-2/TRBV6-3; DNA: TGTGCCAGCAGTTACGAGCGGGTCCTTGGACTTCGAGCGGGAGCGGGGTACGAGCAGTACTTC; CDR3: CASSYERVLGLRAGAGYEQYF
J: TRBJ2-1; D: .; size: many; V: TRBV5-1; DNA: TGCGCCAGCAGCTTGGTCTTCGGAAGCTCCTACAATGAGCAGTTCTTC; CDR3: CASSLVFGSSYNEQFF
J: TRBJ2-7; D: .; size: few; V: TRBV5-1; DNA: TGCGCCAGCAGCTTAGGGAGCACCACCTTCTCCTACGAGCAGTACTTC; CDR3: CASSLGSTTFSYEQYF
J: TRBJ2-5; D: .; size: many; V: TRBV28; DNA: TGTGCCAGCAGCGGCCGGGACACTTACCAAGAGACCCAGTACTTC; CDR3: CASSGRDTYQETQYF
J: TRBJ2-1; D: .; size: .; V: TRBV19; DNA: TGTGCCAGTAGTCCTGATCACCGGAATGAGCAGTTCTTC; CDR3: CASSPDHRNEQFF
J: TRBJ2-7; D: TRBD1; size: .; V: TRBV7-9; DNA: TGTGCCAGCAGCTCCTTGGGGGACAGGGCTACCTACGAGCAGTACTTC; CDR3: CASSSLGDRATYEQYF
J: TRBJ2-7; D: TRBD2; size: .; V: TRBV10-3; DNA: TGTGCCATCAGTGACACTAGCGGGAGCCTAGAGCAGTACTTC; CDR3: CAISDTSGSLEQYF
J: TRBJ2-5; D: .; size: .; V: TRBV29-1; DNA: TGCAGCGGTGGCGTTCAAGAGACCCAGTACTTC; CDR3: CSGGVQETQYF
J: TRBJ2-7; D: TRBD1; size: many; V: TRBV12-3/TRBV12-4; DNA: TGTGCCAGCAGTTTAAGCCGGACAGGGAAGTACGAGCAGTACTTC; CDR3: CASSLSRTGKYEQYF
J: TRBJ1-6; D: .; size: many; V: TRBV12-3/TRBV12-4; DNA: TGTGCCAGCAGTTTAGGGCGGGGTTCACCCCTCCACTTT; CDR3: CASSLGRGSPLHF
J: TRBJ2-3; D: TRBD2; size: few; V: TRBV11-2; DNA: TGTGCCAGCAGCCCTCTTGGGGGGGGAAGCACAGATACGCAGTATTTT; CDR3: CASSPLGGGSTDTQYF